A selection of T cell receptor beta chains follows, all from one sample in a study of cytomegalovirus exposure and HLA in healthy donors. Sequenced by immunoSEQ multiplex PCR; TCRdb stores in-frame clones only, minus some. The table counts approximately 38,000 clones; more than 8% lies in the top ten. The sequencing input was PBMCs. These receptors were collected from a man aged 35 to 55 in good health and CMV-seropositive. Each CDR3 is given with its conserved first and last residue. Fields, in order: CDR3 DNA, CDR3 protein, V gene, D gene, J gene. A D gene is named only where the DNA matches it firmly.

TGTGCCAGAAGCTTGGACGCGGCCAGCCCGAGCTCCTACGAGCAGTACTTC	CARSLDAASPSSYEQYF	TRBV5-3	-	TRBJ2-7
TGTGCCAGCAGCCTGGGACTAGCGGAGCGCACAGATACGCAGTATTTT	CASSLGLAERTDTQYF	TRBV5-4	TRBD2	TRBJ2-3
TGTGCCAGCAGCGTTACAGGGATGGGCTATGGCTACACCTTC	CASSVTGMGYGYTF	TRBV9	-	TRBJ1-2
TGTGCCATCAGTGATACTAGGAGCTCCTACGAGCAGTACTTC	CAISDTRSSYEQYF	TRBV10-3	-	TRBJ2-7
TGCAGCGTTGACGCCGGGGGACGGGACGAGCAGTACTTC	CSVDAGGRDEQYF	TRBV29-1	-	TRBJ2-7
TGCGCCAGCACCAAATGGGCAGGCCACACTGAAGCTTTCTTT	CASTKWAGHTEAFF	TRBV5-1	-	TRBJ1-1
TGTGCCAGCAGCGGGACAGGGGACCAAGAGACCCAGTACTTC	CASSGTGDQETQYF	TRBV5-6	TRBD1	TRBJ2-5
TGCGCCAGCAGCTTGGGCGCGTCCCTGGAGACCCAGTACTTC	CASSLGASLETQYF	TRBV5-1	-	TRBJ2-5
TGTGCCAGCAGCCAACAGGTGAACACTGAAGCTTTCTTT	CASSQQVNTEAFF	TRBV7-9	-	TRBJ1-1
TGCGCCAGCAGCTTGGAGGCAGGGGTGAACACTGAAGCTTTCTTT	CASSLEAGVNTEAFF	TRBV5-1	-	TRBJ1-1
TGTGCCACCCTGGACAGCAATACGCAGTATTTT	CATLDSNTQYF	TRBV6-1	-	TRBJ2-3
TGTGCCATCAGTGAGCAAACAGGGCAAGATACGCAGTATTTT	CAISEQTGQDTQYF	TRBV10-3	-	TRBJ2-3
TGTGCCAGCACCTCTTGGGAGGACCCCTACAATGAGCAGTTCTTC	CASTSWEDPYNEQFF	TRBV11-3	-	TRBJ2-1
TGTGCCAGCAGCACAACTAGCGGTAGCACAGATACGCAGTATTTT	CASSTTSGSTDTQYF	TRBV7-9	TRBD2	TRBJ2-3
TGTGCCAGCAGCTTAACCGGACTAGCGGGAGGGCCGGAAGAAGAGCAGTACTTC	CASSLTGLAGGPEEEQYF	TRBV7-3	TRBD2	TRBJ2-7
TGTGCCAGCAGCCCCAGACTAGCGTTGAGCACCGGGGAGCTGTTTTTT	CASSPRLALSTGELFF	TRBV14	TRBD2	TRBJ2-2
TGTGCCAGCGGGGGACAGGGAAGTTTCGGCTACGAGCAGTACTTC	CASGGQGSFGYEQYF	TRBV11-3	TRBD1	TRBJ2-7
TGTGCCAGCAGCTCCCCGCCGGGCGGGGGCTCGAGCAATCAGCCCCAGCATTTT	CASSSPPGGGSSNQPQHF	TRBV5-8	-	TRBJ1-5
TGTGCCAGCAGCTTAGAGGGACTAGCGGGACTCGAGCAGTACTTC	CASSLEGLAGLEQYF	TRBV7-2	TRBD2	TRBJ2-7
TGTGCCAGCAGCCCACAGAGGGGGACTAGCGGGAGTTTGGGCACCGGGGAGCTGTTTTTT	CASSPQRGTSGSLGTGELFF	TRBV7-3	TRBD2	TRBJ2-2
TGTGCCAGCAGCCGGTCAGGGCTAGCGGGAGGTGGCTCCTACAATGAGCAGTTCTTC	CASSRSGLAGGGSYNEQFF	TRBV4-2	TRBD2	TRBJ2-1
TGTGCCAGCAGCTTGGGGACTAGCGGGAGTGAAGATACGCAGTATTTT	CASSLGTSGSEDTQYF	TRBV7-9	TRBD2	TRBJ2-3
TGTGCCAGCAGCCTACCAGCGGGGTCCTACGAGCAGTACTTC	CASSLPAGSYEQYF	TRBV5-5	TRBD2	TRBJ2-7
TGTGCCAGCAGCTTACGGGGCACTGAAGCTTTCTTT	CASSLRGTEAFF	TRBV11-3	-	TRBJ1-1
TGCGCCAGCAGCCAACGCGCGCCGCCTAGCGGGAGGCCCACTTCCTACGAGCAGTACTTC	CASSQRAPPSGRPTSYEQYF	TRBV4-1	TRBD2	TRBJ2-7
TGTGCCAGCAGCTTAGCGCCGGCTAGCATAGATACGCAGTATTTT	CASSLAPASIDTQYF	TRBV7-6	-	TRBJ2-3
TGTGCCAGCAGTAACCCCCGGCAATTACTAGCGGGAGAGGCAGATACGCAGTATTTT	CASSNPRQLLAGEADTQYF	TRBV7-9	TRBD2	TRBJ2-3
TGCGCCAGCAGAGACAGGGAAGAAAAACTGTTTTTT	CASRDREEKLFF	TRBV10-1	TRBD1	TRBJ1-4
TGTGCCAGCAGTCCCGCCTACGAGCAGTACTTC	CASSPAYEQYF	TRBV7-2	-	TRBJ2-7
TGTGCCAGTAGTCAGTCTGCAACTAATGAAAAACTGTTTTTT	CASSQSATNEKLFF	TRBV19	-	TRBJ1-4
TGTGCCAGCAGCCAGGGTCCGGCTAACCCCTACGAGCAGTACTTC	CASSQGPANPYEQYF	TRBV7-6	-	TRBJ2-7